This T cell receptor (beta chain) was documented in a study of blood T cell repertoires in COVID-19. Clones were read by immunoSEQ multiplex PCR, and TCRdb kept only the in-frame ones, dropping some. The table has 50,000 to 75,000 clones, roughly 92% seen once. Per the germline V gene, CDR1 is SGHTA and CDR2 is FQGNSA. Trimming removed 5 bases at V and 2 bases at J, with 9 bases between. The CDR3 spans 13 residues. The chain recombines TRBV7-2 with TRBJ1-2; D gene uncertain. This sequence originates from a man between 65 and 85 years old with active COVID-19. Sequenced material: peripheral blood. CDR3 nucleotide sequence: TGTGCCAGCAGCCCTAGACTGAACTATGGCTACACCTTC. Its protein product is CASSPRLNYGYTF.